Many counts were recorded for the clone carrying this T cell receptor beta chain. The antigen remains unidentified. The data derive from a study of breast tumors, draining lymph nodes, adjacent tissues. Study-wide results and caveats: Tumor T cell lymph node origin was a supported hypothesis, not proven. Most tumor T cells seemingly derive from lymph node, then expand in tumor. Compared with basal-like, luminal-like tumors shared significantly more repertoire with nontumor tissue. Compared with lymph nodes, tumors were less diverse; compared with nontumor tissue, more.

Germline loops: CDR1 DFQATT, CDR2 SNEGSKA (reference sequence). The CDR3 length is 10 residues. The ends were cut back, 1 base at V and 7 bases at J, with 3 bases in the middle. Samples came from axillary lymph nodes draining the breast cancer. TCRdb itself ran the multiplex PCR reads through MiXCR, one entry per CDR3 protein. The profile shows about 150,000 distinct CDR3 sequences, 20% to 25% of them singletons. The sequence was obtained from a female donor with breast cancer. Some clones in this sample may be carry-over from other donors' samples. The source material was axillary lymph node tissue. The chain has TRBV20-1 and TRBJ2-3; D is undetermined. This chain's CDR3 is CSARGYTQYF. CDR3 DNA: TGCAGTGCTAGAGGTTATACGCAGTATTTT.